The rows below give T cell receptor beta chains drawn from one sample of a study of PD-L1 blockade in urothelial cancer. Only in-frame clones appear in the TCRdb table, and some are missing; sequencing was by immunoSEQ multiplex PCR. This repertoire shows about 63,000 clones, 81% found once; its top ten account for around 5.7%. The sequencing here drew on PBMCs, taken around atezolizumab (anti-PD-L1) treatment. The receptor source for this set is a man between 65 and 80 years old with urothelial cancer. CDR3s include the opening cysteine and the closing phenylalanine or tryptophan. D genes are given only for firm matches. Clone sizes are given selectively: once, few, many, or a class where the clone is expanded.

J gene	V gene	D gene	clone size	CDR3 DNA	CDR3 protein
TRBJ2-7	TRBV15	.	.	TGTGCCACCAGCAGAGATAGGGGTCCCTACGAGCAGTACTTC	CATSRDRGPYEQYF
TRBJ1-2	TRBV4-1	.	.	TGCGCCAGCAGCCAAGTCGGGGAAAACTATGGCTACACCTTC	CASSQVGENYGYTF
TRBJ2-5	TRBV2	.	.	TGTGCCAGCAGGCAGGGGTCCGAAGAGACCCAGTACTTC	CASRQGSEETQYF
TRBJ2-2	TRBV4-1	.	few	TGCGCCAGCAGCCAGGAAGGGGGTGTCACCGGGGAGCTGTTTTTT	CASSQEGGVTGELFF
TRBJ1-2	TRBV28	.	.	TGTGCCAGCAGTGGGGGCGTTTTTAACTATGGCTACACCTTC	CASSGGVFNYGYTF
TRBJ2-1	TRBV11-3	TRBD2	.	TGTGCCAGCAGCTTAGTGACGGGGGGCTACAATGAGCAGTTCTTC	CASSLVTGGYNEQFF
TRBJ1-2	TRBV6-1	.	.	TGTGCCAGCAGTGAAGGACATGGCTATGGCTACACCTTC	CASSEGHGYGYTF
TRBJ2-1	TRBV5-4	TRBD2	once	TGTGCCAGCAGCTCCAGACTAGCGGACAATGAGCAGTTCTTC	CASSSRLADNEQFF
TRBJ1-2	TRBV11-2	.	once	TGTGCCAGCAGCTCACAATCGGCGGGTGGCTACACCTTC	CASSSQSAGGYTF
TRBJ2-5	TRBV5-1	.	.	TGCGCCAGCAGCTTGGCCGCCAGCCAAGAGACCCAGTACTTC	CASSLAASQETQYF
TRBJ2-5	TRBV18	.	.	TGTGCCAGCTCACCACCATCCCCACAAGAGACCCAGTACTTC	CASSPPSPQETQYF
TRBJ2-1	TRBV6-6	.	.	TGTGCCAGCGCGACAGGAGCCCTCTCCTACAATGAGCAGTTCTTC	CASATGALSYNEQFF
TRBJ1-6	TRBV29-1	TRBD1	.	TGCAGCGTCGGCGGGACAGGGAATTCACCCCTCCACTTT	CSVGGTGNSPLHF
TRBJ2-5	TRBV7-9	.	.	TGTGCCAGCAGCTTAGGGGGGACAAAGCAAGAGACCCAGTACTTC	CASSLGGTKQETQYF
TRBJ2-3	TRBV29-1	.	.	TGCAGCGTTGAAATGCGGGATAGGGGAACAGATACGCAGTATTTT	CSVEMRDRGTDTQYF
TRBJ2-2	TRBV7-9	.	once	TGTGCCAGCAGCTTAGCCGGAGATACCGGGGAGCTGTTTTTT	CASSLAGDTGELFF
TRBJ1-5	TRBV7-3	.	.	TGTGCCAGCAAGGCGCGGCCAGTTCATAGCAATCAGCCCCAGCATTTT	CASKARPVHSNQPQHF
TRBJ2-1	TRBV19	TRBD2	.	TGTGCCAGTAGGCCGTCTATAGCGGGGGGGTACAATGAGCAGTTCTTC	CASRPSIAGGYNEQFF
TRBJ1-2	TRBV27	.	.	TGTGCCAGCAGTAAAACAGGACCAAAGGATGGCTACACCTTC	CASSKTGPKDGYTF
TRBJ2-1	TRBV28	TRBD2	.	TGTGCCAGCGCGGGTAGGGCCGGGAGGGATGAGCAGTTCTTC	CASAGRAGRDEQFF
TRBJ2-1	TRBV5-1	TRBD2	.	TGCGCCAGCAGCCTGGGACTAGCGGGACTCACCGGCAATGAGCAGTTCTTC	CASSLGLAGLTGNEQFF
TRBJ2-7	TRBV2	.	.	TGTGCCAGCAGTGTAATCCGGGAAAACGAGCAGTACTTC	CASSVIRENEQYF
TRBJ1-6	TRBV27	TRBD1	.	TGTGCCAGCATGGTCAGGGGGCGTCAAGGTTCACCCCTCCACTTT	CASMVRGRQGSPLHF
TRBJ2-3	TRBV18	.	.	TGTGCCAGCTCATCTGGGCAGGGCACAGATACGCAGTATTTT	CASSSGQGTDTQYF
TRBJ2-1	TRBV7-8	.	few	TGTGCCAGCAGCTTAGCGCCCAGGGTTGATGAGCAGTTCTTC	CASSLAPRVDEQFF
TRBJ2-3	TRBV5-1	.	.	TGCGCCAGCAGCGGCGGACAGACTAGCACAGATACGCAGTATTTT	CASSGGQTSTDTQYF
TRBJ2-7	TRBV5-4	TRBD1	.	TGTGCCAGCAGTCCAGGGGGCGGATTGGCCTACGAGCAGTACTTC	CASSPGGGLAYEQYF
TRBJ1-1	TRBV6-5	.	.	TGTGCCAGTAGTCAGGTCATGAACACTGAAGCTTTCTTT	CASSQVMNTEAFF
TRBJ2-1	TRBV6-5	.	once	TGTGCCAGCAGTTATTTGTCACACGATAACAATGAGCAGTTCTTC	CASSYLSHDNNEQFF
TRBJ1-2	TRBV2	.	few	TGTGCCAGCAGTGAAGCGTCAGGTTCCTATGGCTACACCTTC	CASSEASGSYGYTF
TRBJ1-1	TRBV20-1	.	once	TGCAGTGCTAGTGGAGGCCCTGAAGCTTTCTTT	CSASGGPEAFF
TRBJ2-3	TRBV19	TRBD1	.	TGTGCCACCAAACAGGGGGCCGGAGATACGCAGTATTTT	CATKQGAGDTQYF
TRBJ2-3	TRBV6-1	TRBD2	few	TGTGCCAGCAGTGGACTAGCGGGGGGGCCAGATACGCAGTATTTT	CASSGLAGGPDTQYF
TRBJ1-5	TRBV2	TRBD1	few	TGTGCCAGCAGTTTCGGACAGGGAAATCAGCCCCAGCATTTT	CASSFGQGNQPQHF
TRBJ2-7	TRBV2	.	.	TGTGCCAGCAGTGACTTCGCAGGGATTCTACCAATCCCTTCCTACGAGCAGTACTTC	CASSDFAGILPIPSYEQYF
TRBJ1-4	TRBV11-2	.	.	TGTGCCAGCAGCTTGGCACCCTCTAATGAAAAACTGTTTTTT	CASSLAPSNEKLFF
TRBJ1-2	TRBV19	.	.	TGTGCCAGTAGTATGTCCAGGGACTATGGCTACACCTTC	CASSMSRDYGYTF
TRBJ2-7	TRBV6-5	TRBD1	.	TGTGCCAGCAGTAGGGACAGGAAAACCTACGAGCAGTACTTC	CASSRDRKTYEQYF
TRBJ2-5	TRBV5-6	.	.	TGTGCCAGCAGCTTAACACACCTCCAAGAGACCCAGTACTTC	CASSLTHLQETQYF
TRBJ2-7	TRBV9	TRBD1	.	TGTGCCAGCAGCGTAGGCGGGACAGGGTCCTACGAGCAGTACTTC	CASSVGGTGSYEQYF
TRBJ1-2	TRBV6-6	TRBD1	.	TGTGCCAGCAGTTCTGGACAGGGGGACGTTCATGGCTACACCTTC	CASSSGQGDVHGYTF
TRBJ2-2	TRBV10-1	.	.	TGCGCCAGCAGAGCTGGGCTGACCGGGGAGCTGTTTTTT	CASRAGLTGELFF
TRBJ2-3	TRBV6-5	.	.	TGTGCCAGCAGTTCCCCTGGACTGGGTTCGGATACGCAGTATTTT	CASSSPGLGSDTQYF
TRBJ2-2	TRBV11-1	TRBD1	.	TGTGCCAGCAGCTTGACGACAGGGGGCGCGATTATCGGGGAGCTGTTTTTT	CASSLTTGGAIIGELFF
TRBJ2-3	TRBV6-6	TRBD1	few	TGTGCCAGCAGTTACAGACAGGGTAGAGATACGCAGTATTTT	CASSYRQGRDTQYF
TRBJ1-5	TRBV19	TRBD1	.	TGTGCCAGTAGCTACCCTTTACAGGGGGCTTGGAATCAGCCCCAGCATTTT	CASSYPLQGAWNQPQHF
TRBJ2-2	TRBV7-8	TRBD2	.	TGTGCCAGCAGCTACTTAGCGGGGTCGAACACCGGGGAGCTGTTTTTT	CASSYLAGSNTGELFF
TRBJ2-2	TRBV5-6	.	.	TGTGCCAGCAGCGTCCAGGGGTGGAACACCGGGGAGCTGTTTTTT	CASSVQGWNTGELFF
TRBJ1-5	TRBV19	.	.	TGTGCCAGTAAGGTGGGCAGGGACAATCAGCCCCAGCATTTT	CASKVGRDNQPQHF
TRBJ2-1	TRBV4-3	.	few	TGCGCCAGCAGCCTCGACCCAAGAGGGGCCGGGGGGCATGAGCAGTTCTTC	CASSLDPRGAGGHEQFF
TRBJ2-7	TRBV2	.	.	TGTGCCACGACTAGGCGGGTGAACGAGCAGTACTTC	CATTRRVNEQYF
TRBJ1-5	TRBV7-2	TRBD1	.	TGTGCCAGCAGCCCCGGCATTGGACAGGGAAGACAGCCCCAGCATTTT	CASSPGIGQGRQPQHF
TRBJ2-3	TRBV5-1	TRBD1	.	TGCGCCAGCAGCTTCACTGACAGGGGCACCGATACGCAGTATTTT	CASSFTDRGTDTQYF
TRBJ1-1	TRBV18	.	few	TGTGCCAGCTCACCACAGGTAATTGAGAGGACTGAAGCTTTCTTT	CASSPQVIERTEAFF
TRBJ2-1	TRBV11-3	TRBD2	.	TGTGCCAGCAGCTTAGCCCCCCCTCTACTAGCGGGAGGGGGCAATGAGCAGTTCTTC	CASSLAPPLLAGGGNEQFF
TRBJ2-3	TRBV5-1	.	.	TGCGCCAGCAGCTTGGTAGTGAGCACAGATACGCAGTATTTT	CASSLVVSTDTQYF
TRBJ2-7	TRBV6-5	.	.	TGTGCCAGCGGCGTAATAGGGGCGCGGCGCGAGCAGTACTTC	CASGVIGARREQYF
TRBJ2-7	TRBV19	TRBD1	.	TGTGCCAGTAGTAACACAGGGGGCTCCCTCGAGCAGTACTTC	CASSNTGGSLEQYF
TRBJ2-7	TRBV5-6	TRBD1	.	TGTGCCAGCAGCTTGACAGGGGGCGCCTCCTACGAGCAGTACTTC	CASSLTGGASYEQYF